These 26 T cell receptor beta chains came from one sample sequenced in a study of cytomegalovirus exposure and HLA in healthy donors. The assay was immunoSEQ multiplex PCR, and TCRdb's table has in-frame clones only and misses some. The sample yields over 130,000 clones, 70% to 90% seen once. The sequenced material came from PBMCs. These receptor sequences come from a man between 18 and 35 years old in good health and CMV-seropositive.

V and J are TRBV7-9 and TRBJ2-7; TRBD1 matches at 8 bases. The CDR3 runs 14 residues. The germline V gene has CDR1 SEHNR and CDR2 FQNEAQ (reference sequence). The V segment lost 5 bases and the J segment 4 bases; nucleotides outside the gene matches: 7. DNA of the CDR3: TGTGCCAGCAGCAGTGACAGGGGTGGGTACGAGCAGTACTTC. This translates into CASSSDRGGYEQYF.

This chain connects TRBV7-6 to TRBJ2-3; 7 bases are a match to TRBD1. V was pared by 5 bases and J by 4 bases, with 9 bases of the junction left unmatched. Germline lookup yields CDR1 SGHVS and CDR2 FNYEAQ. The CDR3 has 15 amino acids. CDR3 sequence (DNA): TGTGCCAGCAGCCGACAGGGTGGAAGTGCAGATACGCAGTATTTT. Residues: CASSRQGGSADTQYF.

The chain uses TRBV9 and TRBJ2-3; TRBD2 matches at 11 bases. The CDR3 is 15 amino acids. CDR1 SGDLS and CDR2 YYNGEE come from the germline V gene. V trimming: 3 bases; J trimming: 0 bases; junction bases outside the gene matches: 0. In nucleotides, the CDR3 is TGTGCCAGCAGCGGACTAGCGGGGAGCACAGATACGCAGTATTTT. It encodes CASSGLAGSTDTQYF.

The chain carries TRBV2 and TRBJ2-2; 10 bases line up with TRBD2. CDR1 SNHLY and CDR2 FYNNEI come from the germline V gene. The CDR3 has 15 residues. The J segment lost 6 bases and the V segment lost 4 bases, leaving 5 bases of the junction unmatched. CDR3 sequence (DNA): TGTGCCAGCAGTGCTAGCGGGGGTTCAGCCGGGGAGCTGTTTTTT. Its protein is CASSASGGSAGELFF.

The genes are TRBV30 and TRBJ2-5, with TRBD1 as a possible D gene (5 bases). V was pared by 1 base and J by 5 bases, with 14 bases between. The V gene's germline CDR1 is GTSNPN and CDR2 SVGIG (reference sequence). This CDR3 spans 14 amino acids. CDR3 loop: CAWSGLDSPETQYF. The DNA of the CDR3 is TGTGCCTGGAGTGGCTTAGACAGTCCGGAGACCCAGTACTTC.

The chain employs TRBV6-6 and TRBJ2-1; possibly TRBD2 for D (5 bases). The V end lost 0 bases, the J end lost 8 bases, and 14 bases lay between the germline ends. In germline, CDR1 is MNHNY, CDR2 SVGAGI (reference sequence). The CDR3 loop spans 15 amino acids. For the CDR3, the DNA is TGTGCCAGCAGTTACTCCGGGATCAACGGCTATGAGCAGTTCTTC. It specifies CASSYSGINGYEQFF.

The J gene is TRBJ2-7, the V gene TRBV4-1; 7 nucleotides line up with TRBD1. V gave up 3 bases and J gave up 3 bases; unmatched junction bases: 5. Germline V gene lookup returns CDR1 MGHRA and CDR2 YSYEKL. The CDR3 totals 14 residues. This CDR3 is CASSQGTEIYEQYF. CDR3 nucleotides: TGCGCCAGCAGCCAGGGGACAGAGATCTACGAGCAGTACTTC.

This clone showed up just a few times. This chain uses TRBV7-6 with TRBJ2-1; 8 nucleotides line up with TRBD2. J gave up 3 bases and V 5 bases, and 3 bases lay outside the gene matches. The CDR3 sequence is 14 residues long. Germline CDR1 SGHVS, CDR2 FNYEAQ. The CDR3 region is CASSLSGNYNEQFF. The CDR3 coding sequence is TGTGCCAGCAGCCTTAGCGGGAACTACAATGAGCAGTTCTTC.

This chain links TRBV9 with TRBJ1-5; D call uncertain. Germline CDR1 is SGDLS and CDR2 is YYNGEE. The CDR3 covers 13 residues. Trimming left V 0 bases short and J 9 bases short, with 10 bases between. The CDR3 DNA follows: TGTGCCAGCAGCGTAGGTCCTGCCGGGCCCCAGCATTTT. It is translated as CASSVGPAGPQHF.

V is TRBV18 and J is TRBJ1-3, with D perhaps matching TRBD1 (6 bases). The CDR3 length is 14 residues. Trimming pared 3 bases from V and 4 bases from J, leaving 10 bases between. CDR1 KGHSH and CDR2 LQKENI come from the germline V gene. CDR3 sequence (DNA): TGTGCCAGCTCACCCCGGGACACAGGAAACACCATATATTTT. Its translation: CASSPRDTGNTIYF.

V is TRBV6-5 and J is TRBJ1-1; 9 bases fit TRBD1. Unmatched junction bases numbered 5, after V lost 2 bases and J lost 4 bases. CDR3 length: 15 residues. The germline gives CDR1 MNHEY, CDR2 SVGAGI. CDR3 in DNA: TGTGCCAGCAGTTACGGGACAGGGTCGGGCACTGAAGCTTTCTTT. The encoded protein is CASSYGTGSGTEAFF.

V gene TRBV29-1 combines with J gene TRBJ1-2; TRBD1 matches 8 bases. The V segment lost 5 bases and the J segment 8 bases; nucleotides outside the gene matches: 7. Germline CDR1 reads SQVTM; CDR2 reads ANQGSEA. The CDR3 runs 12 residues. The chain's CDR3 is CSVSGGYEGYTF. CDR3 DNA: TGCAGCGTTTCAGGGGGCTATGAGGGCTACACCTTC.

The gene calls are TRBV18 and TRBJ1-4, with TRBD1 as a possible D gene (5 bases). There are 15 residues in the CDR3. The germline gives CDR1 KGHSH, CDR2 LQKENI. V was trimmed by 2 bases and J by 7 bases, leaving 14 bases between them. The CDR3 here is CASSPDQAGGEKLFF. In nucleotides, the CDR3 is TGTGCCAGCTCACCAGATCAAGCCGGGGGTGAAAAACTGTTTTTT.

The chain links TRBV18 to TRBJ2-3; 9 bases fit TRBD2. This CDR3 contains 15 residues. V lost 4 bases and J lost 6; bases outside the gene matches: 8. Germline CDR1 KGHSH, CDR2 LQKENI. CDR3: CASSRSLAGEDTQYF. The CDR3, as DNA: TGTGCCAGCTCACGATCCTTAGCGGGAGAGGATACGCAGTATTTT.

The chain couples TRBV18 to TRBJ2-3, with unresolved D. V was trimmed by 1 base and J by 8 bases, leaving 7 bases between them. The CDR3 sequence is 12 residues long. Germline CDR1 and CDR2: KGHSH and LQKENI. The CDR3 sequence: CASSPRGATQYF. The CDR3 coding sequence is TGTGCCAGCTCACCACGCGGTGCTACGCAGTATTTT.

J is TRBJ1-1 and V is TRBV7-8; perhaps TRBD1 as D (6 bases). V lost 6 bases and J 5 bases, leaving 16 bases between the germline ends. There are 14 residues in the CDR3. The germline gives CDR1 SGHVS, CDR2 FQNEAQ. This CDR3 is CASSINAGVTEAFF. The CDR3, as DNA: TGTGCCAGCAGTATTAATGCAGGGGTTACTGAAGCTTTCTTT. Combining the CDR3 with reference TRBV7-8 and TRBJ1-1 gives the whole variable domain GAGVSQSPRYKVAKRGQDVALRCDPISGHVSLFWYQQALGQGPEFLTYFQNEAQLDKSGLPSDRFFAERPEGSVSTLKIQRTQQEDSAVYLCASSINAGVTEAFFGQGTRLTVV.

This rearrangement joins TRBV18 to TRBJ2-3; weak D call: TRBD1 (5 bases). The CDR3 runs to 18 residues. Trimming took off 1 base at V and 4 bases at J, with 21 bases between the two ends. Germline lookup yields CDR1 KGHSH and CDR2 LQKENI. The CDR3 loop is CASSPLPSHGRVADTQYF. Written as DNA, the CDR3 is TGTGCCAGCTCACCACTACCATCTCATGGCAGGGTCGCAGATACGCAGTATTTT.

The rearrangement links TRBV2 to TRBJ2-3, with D uncertain. Germline V lookup: CDR1 SNHLY, CDR2 FYNNEI. The V gene lost 4 bases and the J gene lost 1 base, with 6 bases spanning the gap. The CDR3 length is 13 residues. The CDR3 sequence: CASSGGGTDTQYF. The CDR3, as DNA: TGTGCCAGCAGTGGCGGAGGCACAGATACGCAGTATTTT. Looking up the rest from reference TRBV2 and TRBJ2-3 gives the full variable domain: EPEVTQTPSHQVTQMGQEVILRCVPISNHLYFYWYRQILGQKVEFLVSFYNNEISEKSEIFDDQFSVERPDGSNFTLKIRSTKLEDSAMYFCASSGGGTDTQYFGPGTRLTVL.

The chain couples TRBV27 to TRBJ2-7, with TRBD2 as a possible D gene (7 bases). This CDR3 contains 17 residues. Germline CDR1 MNHEY, CDR2 SMNVEV (reference sequence). Trimming pared 5 bases from V and 0 bases from J, leaving 20 bases between. The CDR3 region is CASSTYIGGAPSYEQYF. CDR3 coding DNA: TGTGCCAGCAGTACCTATATAGGGGGGGCTCCCTCCTACGAGCAGTACTTC.

J is TRBJ2-7 and V is TRBV19, with 10 positions matching TRBD1. Germline V lookup: CDR1 LNHDA, CDR2 SQIVND (reference sequence). Losses at the gene ends were 6 bases for V and 3 bases for J; bases not matched to a gene: 5. The CDR3 covers 14 residues. CDR3 sequence reads: CASSPGTGVYEQYF. The CDR3 DNA sequence: TGTGCCAGTAGCCCCGGGACAGGGGTCTACGAGCAGTACTTC.

This chain joins TRBV5-4 and TRBJ2-1; a possible D gene is TRBD2 (6 bases). Germline assignment: CDR1 SGHNT and CDR2 YYREEE (reference sequence). The CDR3 runs to 15 residues. V was cut by 0 bases and J by 0 bases, with 7 bases left in between. The DNA for the CDR3 is TGTGCCAGCAGCTTGGATAGCGGCTCCTACAATGAGCAGTTCTTC. It is translated as CASSLDSGSYNEQFF.

This sequence joins TRBV10-3 and TRBJ2-7; no reliable D call. Germline values: CDR1 ENHRY, CDR2 SYGVKD. Trimming stripped 3 bases from V and 7 bases from J, with 16 bases between. The CDR3 runs 14 residues. CDR3 sequence: CAISDPRGVKEQYF. CDR3 DNA sequence: TGTGCCATCAGTGACCCTCGAGGAGTAAAAGAGCAGTACTTC.

The CDR3, as DNA: TGTGCCAGCAGCTTAGTTGGGGAGGGTCGCTCTGAAGCTTTCTTT. Protein: CASSLVGEGRSEAFF. The chain combines TRBV7-9 with TRBJ1-1; no reliable D call. The V end lost 1 base, the J end lost 6 bases, and 15 bases lay between the germline ends. CDR3 length equals 15 residues. Germline CDR1 reads SEHNR; CDR2 reads FQNEAQ (reference sequence).

This sequence joins TRBV19 and TRBJ2-1; 9 nucleotides line up with TRBD2. V shed 5 bases, J shed 4 bases, and the junction held 6 bases outside the gene matches. CDR1 LNHDA and CDR2 SQIVND come from the germline V gene (reference sequence). CDR3 size: 15 residues. Here the CDR3 DNA reads TGTGCCAGTAGTTTAAGCGGGGGGCCATACAATGAGCAGTTCTTC. This translates into CASSLSGGPYNEQFF.

The chain links TRBV19 to TRBJ2-5; tentative D call: TRBD2 (6 bases). The V end lost 6 bases, the J end lost 3 bases, and 14 bases lay between the germline ends. Germline values: CDR1 LNHDA, CDR2 SQIVND (reference sequence). The CDR3 consists of 14 residues. As DNA, the CDR3 is TGTGCCAGTAGGTCTTGGGACTTTGAAGAGACCCAGTACTTC. Translated: CASRSWDFEETQYF. Based on the CDR3 plus reference TRBV19 and TRBJ2-5, the full variable domain is DGGITQSPKYLFRKEGQNVTLSCEQNLNHDAMYWYRQDPGQGLRLIYYSQIVNDFQKGDIAEGYSVSREKKESFPLTVTSAQKNPTAFYLCASRSWDFEETQYFGPGTRLLVL.

J is TRBJ1-1 and V is TRBV28; unclear D gene. Between the trimmed V and J ends, which lost 5 bases and 6 bases, there was a span of 22 bases. CDR3 length: 16 residues. CDR1 and CDR2 from the germline V gene are MDHEN and SYDVKM. CDR3 in amino acids: CASSHRRGWLEAEAFF. For the CDR3, the DNA is TGTGCCAGCAGTCACCGAAGAGGGTGGCTTGAGGCTGAAGCTTTCTTT.